A single sample is the source of the 21 T cell receptor beta chains below, sequenced in a study of human T cells and chemical hapten exposure. Time point: patch test 3, about 24 weeks after DPC sensitization. Treatment meaning: therapeutic diphenylcyclopropenone sensitization with weekly scalp DPC. TCRdb recomputed calls from the RACE reads with MiXCR, one row per CDR3 protein. The table includes 150,000 to 200,000 distinct CDR3 sequences, 25% to 35% detected once. This material consisted of whole blood, taken in connection with sensitization to the hapten diphenylcyclopropenone (DPC). The receptors come from a woman aged 18-29 years with alopecia areata. Some clones in this sample may be carry-over from other donors' samples.

The chain is built from TRBV14 and TRBJ1-6; D is unclear. Trimming took off 4 bases at V and 8 bases at J, with 9 bases between the two ends. Germline CDR1 SGHDN, CDR2 FVKESK. This CDR3 spans 13 amino acids. The CDR3 loop is CASSLYRDSPLHF. Written as DNA, the CDR3 is TGTGCCAGCAGCCTCTACAGAGATTCACCCCTCCACTTT.

The V call is TRBV6-6, the J call TRBJ1-4; TRBD1 matches at 9 bases. V was pared by 2 bases and J by 10 bases, with 8 bases of the junction left unmatched. The CDR3 totals 15 residues. Looked up from germline, CDR1 is MNHNY and CDR2 is SVGAGI (reference sequence). The CDR3 is CASSYAGQGIGKLFF. Written as DNA, the CDR3 is TGTGCCAGCAGTTACGCGGGACAGGGAATCGGAAAACTGTTTTTT.

The J gene is TRBJ1-5, the V gene TRBV6-2 or TRBV6-3; D remains ambiguous. Germline V gene data show CDR1 as MNHEY and CDR2 as SVGEGT. The CDR3 extends over 12 amino acids. The V gene lost 2 bases and the J gene lost 9 bases, with 8 bases spanning the gap. The DNA for the CDR3 is TGTGCCAGCAGTTACCGGACCCGGCCCCAGCATTTT. Translated, it gives CASSYRTRPQHF.

The chain employs TRBV5-1 and TRBJ2-7, with 9 nucleotides matching TRBD1. V was clipped by 5 bases and J by 2 bases; unmatched bases: 8. Looked up from germline, CDR1 is SGHRS and CDR2 is YFSETQ. The length of the CDR3 is 15 residues. As DNA, the CDR3 is TGCGCCAGCAGTCGTGACAGGGGGTCTCCCTACGAGCAGTACTTC. This codes for CASSRDRGSPYEQYF.

This clonotype was counted only a few times. A read error may account for a junction end that differs from germline. The chain couples TRBV7-9 to TRBJ2-3, with TRBD2 matching over 10 bases. The CDR3 runs to 11 residues. The germline V gene has CDR1 SEHNR and CDR2 FQNEAQ (reference sequence). CDR3 protein: CASSHSGRPFF. CDR3 in DNA: TGTGCCAGCAGCCATAGCGGGAGGCCATTCTTT.

This clonotype has at least ten counts. The chain uses TRBV7-2 and TRBJ2-7; 8 bases map to TRBD1. Trimming took 3 bases from V and 11 from J; bases not matched to a gene: 9. Per germline, CDR1 SGHTA and CDR2 FQGNSA. This CDR3 region has 13 residues. The CDR3 here is CASSFAPLTGEYF. As DNA, the CDR3 is TGTGCCAGCAGCTTCGCCCCCTTGACAGGGGAGTACTTC.

This clonotype was observed a handful of times. The V and J genes are TRBV7-9 and TRBJ1-2, with a weak D call TRBD1 (5 bases). Trimming stripped 6 bases from V and 5 bases from J, with 19 bases between. The CDR3 is 15 residues long. Germline V lookup: CDR1 SEHNR, CDR2 FQNEAQ (reference sequence). The CDR3 sequence: CASRSTGTENYGYTF. As DNA, the CDR3 is TGTGCCAGCAGGTCAACCGGGACGGAGAATTATGGCTACACCTTC.

The chain has TRBV20-1 and TRBJ2-7, with 7 bases fitting TRBD1. J gave up 2 bases and V 4 bases, and 5 bases lay outside the gene matches. The length of the CDR3 is 13 residues. Germline V gene sequence: CDR1 DFQATT, CDR2 SNEGSKA (reference sequence). CDR3 bases: TGCAGTGCTACTTCGGGGACAGCCTACGAGCAGTACTTC. This sequence encodes CSATSGTAYEQYF.

V is TRBV7-2 and J is TRBJ2-3; D gene uncertain. The CDR3 contains 12 residues. Germline values: CDR1 SGHTA, CDR2 FQGNSA. V gave up 5 bases and J gave up 9 bases, with 12 bases separating them. The DNA for the CDR3 is TGTGCCAGCAGCACCGATCTTAGCACGCAGTATTTT. Residues: CASSTDLSTQYF.

The J gene is TRBJ1-4, the V gene TRBV20-1; 7 positions match TRBD1. Germline CDR1 reads DFQATT; CDR2 reads SNEGSKA (reference sequence). With 2 bases clipped from V and 4 bases from J, the junction kept 10 bases outside the gene matches. This CDR3 is 16 amino acids long. The CDR3, as DNA: TGCAGTGCTAGACCGACAGGGAGAGGGGATAATGAAAAACTGTTTTTT. This codes for CSARPTGRGDNEKLFF.

This clonotype was observed a handful of times. CDR3 DNA sequence: TGCAGCGTCCGGGACACCCACTATGGCTACACCTTC. Its translation is CSVRDTHYGYTF. V usage is TRBV29-1 and J usage is TRBJ1-2; possible D gene TRBD1, 6 bases. This CDR3 has 12 residues. The germline CDR1 and CDR2 sequences are SQVTM and ANQGSEA. The V end was cut by 6 bases, the J end by 3 bases, with 11 bases between.

CDR3 nucleotides: TGTGCCACCAGTGATGGGGACAGGGGGGCCACTGAAGCTTTCTTT. This gives the protein CATSDGDRGATEAFF. The rearrangement links TRBV24-1 to TRBJ1-1, with 11 nucleotides matching TRBD1. The CDR3 length is 15 residues. Germline V CDR1 and CDR2: KGHDR, SFDVKD. V dropped 3 bases and J dropped 4; count of bases not matched to a gene: 3.

The chain recombines TRBV4-3 with TRBJ1-6, with 7 bases matching TRBD1. After removal of 4 bases from V and 8 bases from J, the junction contained 8 bases not matched to a gene. Germline lookup yields CDR1 LGHNA and CDR2 YSLEER. This CDR3 comprises 15 residues. The DNA for the CDR3 is TGCGCCAGCAGCCTTGGCACAGGGGCCGATTCACCCCTCCACTTT. It encodes CASSLGTGADSPLHF.

The CDR3 loop reads CASSLWTGSYEQYF. The CDR3 DNA sequence: TGTGCCAGCAGTCTCTGGACAGGGTCCTACGAGCAGTACTTC. V and J are TRBV2 and TRBJ2-7; 8 bases match TRBD1. This CDR3 has 14 amino acids. After removal of 5 bases from V and 1 base from J, the junction contained 4 bases not matched to a gene. Germline V CDR1 and CDR2: SNHLY, FYNNEI.

The CDR3 sequence: CAISDAKNTEAFF. In DNA form, the CDR3 reads TGTGCCATCAGTGACGCGAAGAACACTGAAGCTTTCTTT. V is TRBV10-3 and J is TRBJ1-1; D remains ambiguous. Germline CDR1 is ENHRY and CDR2 is SYGVKD. The CDR3 covers 13 residues. V lost 3 bases to trimming and J lost 1 base, with 6 bases between them.

V and J are TRBV25-1 and TRBJ1-4; no firm D call. The germline gives CDR1 MGHDK, CDR2 SYGVNS. Trimming pared 5 bases from V and 4 bases from J, leaving 23 bases between. The CDR3 has 18 residues. CDR3 residues: CASSRPLDHPTVNEKLFF. CDR3 DNA: TGTGCCAGCAGTAGGCCCCTCGACCACCCAACCGTTAATGAAAAACTGTTTTTT.

The chain uses TRBV13 and TRBJ2-2, with a tentative D call TRBD2 (7 bases). Trimming shortened V by 4 bases and J by 5 bases, and 17 bases separated the two germline ends. Germline V gives CDR1 PRHDT, CDR2 FYEKMQ (reference sequence). The CDR3 sequence is 16 residues long. Written as DNA, the CDR3 is TGTGCCAGCAGCTCTTACGGGGGGCTCGGAACCGGGGAGCTGTTTTTT. Protein: CASSSYGGLGTGELFF. The full variable domain, with the rest looked up from reference TRBV13 and TRBJ2-2, is AAGVIQSPRHLIKEKRETATLKCYPIPRHDTVYWYQQGPGQDPQFLISFYEKMQSDKGSIPDRFSAQQFSDYHSELNMSSLELGDSALYFCASSSYGGLGTGELFFGEGSRLTVL.

The rearrangement joins TRBV5-1 to TRBJ1-1; D is unclear. V was shortened by 0 bases and J by 7 bases, with 7 bases between the two germline ends. Per the germline V gene, CDR1 is SGHRS and CDR2 is YFSETQ. CDR3 length: 12 residues. The CDR3 sequence: CASSLEGLEAFF. CDR3 coding DNA: TGCGCCAGCAGCTTGGAAGGGCTTGAAGCTTTCTTT.

The gene calls are TRBV19 and TRBJ1-5; D is unresolved. V shed 2 bases and J shed 0 bases, with 8 bases lying between them. Looked up from germline, CDR1 is LNHDA and CDR2 is SQIVND (reference sequence). The CDR3 has 15 residues. The CDR3 reads CASSIPDNSNQPQHF. DNA for the CDR3: TGTGCCAGTAGTATACCCGATAATAGCAATCAGCCCCAGCATTTT.

This clonotype was counted many times. The CDR3 is CSARPQGGNQPQHF. CDR3 nucleotide sequence: TGCAGTGCTAGACCCCAGGGAGGGAATCAGCCCCAGCATTTT. The chain links TRBV20-1 to TRBJ1-5; the D gene is possibly TRBD1 (5 bases). Germline V gene data show CDR1 as DFQATT and CDR2 as SNEGSKA (reference sequence). This CDR3 is 14 amino acids long. Trimming took 2 bases from V and 4 from J, leaving 12 bases between them.

V and J are TRBV29-1 and TRBJ2-7, with D unresolved. CDR1 and CDR2 (germline): SQVTM, ANQGSEA. The CDR3 length is 13 residues. V lost 4 bases and J 1 base, leaving 11 bases between the germline ends. The DNA of the CDR3 is TGCAGCGTTGGCATGGTCGGTTCCTACGAGCAGTACTTC. This translates into CSVGMVGSYEQYF.